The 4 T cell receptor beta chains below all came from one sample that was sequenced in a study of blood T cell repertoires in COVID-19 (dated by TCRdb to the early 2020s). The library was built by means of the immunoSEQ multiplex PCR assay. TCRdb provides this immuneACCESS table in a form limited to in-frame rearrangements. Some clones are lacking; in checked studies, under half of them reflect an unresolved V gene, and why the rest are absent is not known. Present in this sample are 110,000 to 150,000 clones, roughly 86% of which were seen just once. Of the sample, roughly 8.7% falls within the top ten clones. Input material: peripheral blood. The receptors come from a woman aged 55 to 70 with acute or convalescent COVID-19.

The CDR3, as DNA: TGTGCCTGTCCCCTAGCGGGGGGTATCGCTGGCTACAATGAGCAGTTCTTC. Its translation is CACPLAGGIAGYNEQFF. J is TRBJ2-1 and V is TRBV30; 11 nucleotides match TRBD2. The germline CDR1 and CDR2 sequences are GTSNPN and SVGIG (reference sequence). The V and J ends lost 6 bases and 3 bases, in that order; junction bases with no gene match: 13. The CDR3 length is 17 residues.

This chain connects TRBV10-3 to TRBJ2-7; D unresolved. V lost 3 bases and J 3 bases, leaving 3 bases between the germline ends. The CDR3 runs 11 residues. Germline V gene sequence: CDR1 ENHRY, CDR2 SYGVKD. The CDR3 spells CAISDNYEQYF. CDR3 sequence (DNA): TGTGCCATCAGTGATAACTACGAGCAGTACTTC.

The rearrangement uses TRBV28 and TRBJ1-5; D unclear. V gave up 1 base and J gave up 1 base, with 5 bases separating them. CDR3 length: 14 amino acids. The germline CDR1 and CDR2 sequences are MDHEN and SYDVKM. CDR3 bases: TGTGCCAGCAGTTTATTCCAGAGCAATCAGCCCCAGCATTTT. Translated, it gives CASSLFQSNQPQHF.

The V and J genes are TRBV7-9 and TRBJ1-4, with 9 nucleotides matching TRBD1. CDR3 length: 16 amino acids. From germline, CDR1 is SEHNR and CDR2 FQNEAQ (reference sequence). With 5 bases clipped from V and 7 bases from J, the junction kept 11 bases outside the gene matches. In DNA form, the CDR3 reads TGTGCCAGCAGCCCGAGGACCGGGACAGGGTCTGAAAAACTGTTTTTT. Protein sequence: CASSPRTGTGSEKLFF. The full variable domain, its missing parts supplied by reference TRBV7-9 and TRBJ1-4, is DTGVSQNPRHKITKRGQNVTFRCDPISEHNRLYWYRQTLGQGPEFLTYFQNEAQLEKSRLLSDRFSAERPKGSFSTLEIQRTEQGDSAMYLCASSPRTGTGSEKLFFGSGTQLSVL.